These 32 T cell receptor beta chains were sequenced from one sample in a study of T cells in Graves' hyperthyroidism and ophthalmopathy. RNA transcripts were the template for amplifying TCR beta CDR3 regions. The primer set for the first-round RT-PCR of the TCR CDR3 was HTBI. TCRdb recomputed calls from the multiplex PCR reads with MiXCR, one row per CDR3 protein. Here the sample spans 330,000 or so distinct CDR3 sequences, roughly 18% being singletons. What was sequenced was blood. These receptors were collected from a woman aged 40 to 50 with Graves' ophthalmopathy.

Ten or more counts support this clonotype. The V call is TRBV6-1, the J call TRBJ2-5; TRBD2 matches 11 bases. Unmatched junction bases numbered 14, after V lost 1 base and J lost 4 bases. From germline, CDR1 is MNHNS and CDR2 SASEGT. CDR3 length equals 19 residues. The CDR3, as DNA: TGTGCCAGCAGTGAAGAAGTTACTAGCGGGAGAAGTCGGAGAGAGACCCAGTACTTC. Protein product: CASSEEVTSGRSRRETQYF.

At least ten counts were recorded for this clonotype. At one end, the junction sequence differs from germline, possibly due to a read error. This chain joins TRBV6-2 or TRBV6-3 and TRBJ1-1; 8 bases are a match to TRBD1. Germline CDR1 and CDR2: MNHEY and SVGEGT. The CDR3 extends over 16 amino acids. The CDR3 nucleotides read TGTGCCAGCCATTGGTTGATCGGACAGGGCCCGACTGAAGCTTCCTTT. As protein: CASHWLIGQGPTEASF.

This clonotype showed up just a few times. The V gene is TRBV6-1, the J gene TRBJ1-1; 7 nucleotides agree with TRBD1. This CDR3 region has 13 residues. Germline-derived CDR1 and CDR2 are MNHNS and SASEGT. V lost 4 bases and J lost 3; bases outside the gene matches: 2. The CDR3 region has the DNA TGTGCCAGCAGTGGAGGGGGCGACACTGAAGCTTTCTTT. Translated, it gives CASSGGGDTEAFF.

This chain joins TRBV18 and TRBJ1-1; D is unclear. The V gene lost 5 bases and the J gene lost 2 bases, with 18 bases spanning the gap. The CDR3 loop spans 16 amino acids. Per the germline V gene, CDR1 is KGHSH and CDR2 is LQKENI. The CDR3 bases are TGTGCCAGCTCATTGGGCCGGTGGGGAATAAACACTGAAGCTTTCTTT. Translated, it gives CASSLGRWGINTEAFF.

The table lists this clonotype with many counts. The chain recombines TRBV19 with TRBJ1-5; maybe TRBD1 (5 bases). CDR3 size: 13 residues. The V end was cut by 4 bases, the J end by 6 bases, with 10 bases between. CDR1 and CDR2 (germline): LNHDA, SQIVND (reference sequence). The CDR3 protein is CASSTGFGQPQHF. DNA of the CDR3: TGTGCCAGTAGTACAGGGTTCGGTCAGCCCCAGCATTTT.

The chain combines TRBV27 with TRBJ2-7, with D maybe TRBD1 (5 bases). This CDR3 has 12 residues. Germline V gene lookup returns CDR1 MNHEY and CDR2 SMNVEV (reference sequence). The V end lost 7 bases, the J end lost 0 bases, and 7 bases lay between the germline ends. As DNA, the CDR3 is TGTGCCAGCACAGACAGCTCCTACGAGCAGTACTTC. The encoded protein is CASTDSSYEQYF.

This clonotype has ten or more counts. The chain couples TRBV9 to TRBJ1-3; the D gene is possibly TRBD1 (5 bases). Trimming stripped 4 bases from V and 1 base from J, with 15 bases between. Germline V gene lookup returns CDR1 SGDLS and CDR2 YYNGEE. The CDR3 spans 16 residues. This chain's CDR3 is CASSFPSGGSGNTIYF. The CDR3 region has the DNA TGTGCCAGCAGCTTCCCATCCGGGGGTTCTGGAAACACCATATATTTT.

The rearrangement uses TRBV5-1 and TRBJ2-7; tentative D call: TRBD1 (5 bases). The germline V and J ends were trimmed by 0 bases and 5 bases, with 15 bases remaining between them. This CDR3 is built from 15 residues. Germline values: CDR1 SGHRS, CDR2 YFSETQ. DNA of the CDR3: TGCGCCAGCAGCTTGGATGGGGCTGGGGCCAACGAGCAGTACTTC. Translation gives CASSLDGAGANEQYF.

In its sample, this clonotype was seen many times. CDR3 nucleotide sequence: TGTGCCTGGGGGACAGGGCTTCCCTACGAGCAGTACTTC. Amino acid sequence: CAWGTGLPYEQYF. The V and J genes are TRBV30 and TRBJ2-7; 9 nucleotides align to TRBD1. CDR1 GTSNPN and CDR2 SVGIG come from the germline V gene (reference sequence). Germline trimming cut 5 bases from V and 2 bases from J; bases unmatched to any gene: 4. CDR3 length: 13 amino acids.

This clonotype was detected ten times or more. The V call is TRBV11-2, the J call TRBJ2-7; maybe TRBD1 (7 bases). The CDR3 extends over 16 amino acids. The V gene lost 4 bases and the J gene lost 0 bases, with 16 bases spanning the gap. Germline values: CDR1 SGHAT, CDR2 FQNNGV. This CDR3 is CASSWAGGRSSYEQYF. DNA for the CDR3: TGTGCCAGCAGCTGGGCAGGGGGGAGGAGCTCCTACGAGCAGTACTTC. Filled out from reference TRBV11-2 and TRBJ2-7, the complete variable domain reads EAGVAQSPRYKIIEKRQSVAFWCNPISGHATLYWYQQILGQGPKLLIQFQNNGVVDDSQLPKDRFSAERLKGVDSTLKIQPAKLEDSAVYLCASSWAGGRSSYEQYFGPGTRLTVT.

The chain carries TRBV30 and TRBJ1-6, with a tentative D call TRBD1 (6 bases). The germline V and J ends were trimmed by 4 bases and 10 bases, with 11 bases remaining between them. Germline V gene lookup returns CDR1 GTSNPN and CDR2 SVGIG (reference sequence). The CDR3 sequence is 12 residues long. The CDR3 bases are TGTGCCTGGAAACAGGGCAGGTCACCCCTCCACTTT. Amino acids: CAWKQGRSPLHF.

This clonotype was recorded at least ten times. This rearrangement joins TRBV29-1 to TRBJ2-7; D is perhaps TRBD1 (5 bases). CDR1 and CDR2 (germline): SQVTM, ANQGSEA. This CDR3 is 11 amino acids long. With 6 bases removed from V and 6 bases from J, the gap between germline ends came to 12 bases. In nucleotides, the CDR3 is TGCAGCGTCAAGGTTGGGGCCGAGCAGTACTTC. Amino acid sequence: CSVKVGAEQYF.

A few counts support this clonotype. The genes are TRBV11-2 and TRBJ2-7; 7 positions match TRBD1. The length of the CDR3 is 15 residues. V trimming: 1 base; J trimming: 0 bases; junction bases outside the gene matches: 3. Germline assignment: CDR1 SGHAT and CDR2 FQNNGV. The chain's CDR3 is CASSLVTGNSYEQYF. Here the CDR3 DNA reads TGTGCCAGCAGCTTAGTGACAGGGAACTCCTACGAGCAGTACTTC.

This clonotype was detected many times. The rearrangement links TRBV12-3 or TRBV12-4 to TRBJ2-1, with 8 bases lining up with TRBD1. V shed 6 bases and J 6 bases; nucleotides not matched to a gene: 7. The CDR3 contains 14 residues. CDR3 nucleotide sequence: TGTGCCAGCAGCTCCCCGGACAGGGCCAATGAGCAGTTCTTC. Protein: CASSSPDRANEQFF.

The J gene is TRBJ2-5, the V gene TRBV6-1; TRBD2 aligns across 8 bases. The V gene end was trimmed by 11 bases and the J gene end by 5 bases; junction bases not matched to a gene: 10. This CDR3 comprises 13 residues. Germline V gives CDR1 MNHNS, CDR2 SASEGT. The DNA of the CDR3 is TGTGCCGGATCGCGGGGGGCCCGGGAGACCCAGTACTTC. This encodes CAGSRGARETQYF.

The CDR3 loop reads CASSEPGQGGQPQHF. DNA for the CDR3: TGTGCCAGCAGTGAACCCGGACAGGGAGGCCAGCCCCAGCATTTT. The chain recombines TRBV6-1 with TRBJ1-5; 8 nucleotides agree with TRBD1. After removal of 2 bases from V and 7 bases from J, the junction contained 7 bases not matched to a gene. Germline V gene sequence: CDR1 MNHNS, CDR2 SASEGT. This CDR3 comprises 15 residues.

This clonotype came up many times. This chain joins TRBV6-1 and TRBJ1-1; 7 nucleotides line up with TRBD1. V trimming: 11 bases; J trimming: 0 bases; junction bases outside the gene matches: 12. The length of the CDR3 is 15 residues. CDR1 and CDR2 (germline): MNHNS, SASEGT. CDR3 nucleotides: TGTGCCGCCAGGGGGGCCCACCAGCTGAACACTGAAGCTTTCTTT. Its translation is CAARGAHQLNTEAFF.

This clonotype was observed many times. The CDR3 sequence is CSAQGLQRNTEAFF. CDR3 bases: TGCAGTGCTCAGGGGTTACAGCGGAACACTGAAGCTTTCTTT. The rearrangement joins TRBV20-1 to TRBJ1-1, with D possibly being TRBD1 (6 bases). Germline assignment: CDR1 DFQATT and CDR2 SNEGSKA (reference sequence). CDR3 length: 14 residues. Trimming stripped 5 bases from V and 1 base from J, with 14 bases between.

This clonotype was counted ten times or more. This chain links TRBV6-5 with TRBJ1-3, with TRBD1 as a possible D gene (5 bases). Deletions cut 5 bases from V and 0 bases from J, with 11 bases between. Germline-derived CDR1 and CDR2 are MNHEY and SVGAGI. This CDR3 is built from 15 residues. DNA of the CDR3: TGTGCCAGCAGTCGACCTGGGGCCTCTGGAAACACCATATATTTT. Residues: CASSRPGASGNTIYF.

Ten or more counts support this clonotype. This chain links TRBV18 with TRBJ2-2; D might be TRBD1 (5 bases). The CDR3 loop spans 16 amino acids. V lost 2 bases and J 1 base, leaving 11 bases between the germline ends. Germline V lookup: CDR1 KGHSH, CDR2 LQKENI. CDR3 sequence reads: CASSPTQGRNTGELFF. The CDR3 bases are TGTGCCAGCTCACCAACTCAGGGCCGGAACACCGGGGAGCTGTTTTTT. Combining the CDR3 with reference TRBV18 and TRBJ2-2 gives the whole variable domain NAGVMQNPRHLVRRRGQEARLRCSPMKGHSHVYWYRQLPEEGLKFMVYLQKENIIDESGMPKERFSAEFPKEGPSILRIQQVVRGDSAAYFCASSPTQGRNTGELFFGEGSRLTVL.

This clonotype was counted many times. This rearrangement joins TRBV7-8 to TRBJ1-1; no reliable D call. Germline CDR1 is SGHVS and CDR2 is FQNEAQ. The CDR3 consists of 14 residues. Trimming removed 2 bases at V and 1 base at J, with 8 bases between. The CDR3: CASSLSRWNTEAFF. DNA of the CDR3: TGTGCCAGCAGCTTAAGTAGATGGAACACTGAAGCTTTCTTT.

V and J are TRBV6-5 and TRBJ2-5, with 9 bases that match TRBD1. This CDR3 is 16 amino acids long. Looked up from germline, CDR1 is MNHEY and CDR2 is SVGAGI. V dropped 2 bases and J dropped 4; count of bases not matched to a gene: 8. CDR3 nucleotides: TGTGCCAGCAGTTACACGACCTACAGGGGGCGAGAGACCCAGTACTTC. Protein product: CASSYTTYRGRETQYF.

Points on this clonotype: The junction departs from the called germline gene at one end, perhaps through a read error. The V call is TRBV4-2, the J call TRBJ1-2; D is unresolved. The CDR3 totals 14 residues. Germline V lookup: CDR1 LGHNA, CDR2 YNFKEQ. The CDR3 region has the DNA TGTGCCAGCAGCCAAGTATCCGGGTTCAGGACCTACAGCTTC. Translation gives CASSQVSGFRTYSF.

This clonotype was observed at least ten times. This chain connects TRBV28 to TRBJ1-2; the match to TRBD1 covers 9 bases. Germline trimming cut 8 bases from V and 6 bases from J; bases unmatched to any gene: 19. Germline V CDR1 and CDR2: MDHEN, SYDVKM. This CDR3 is 17 amino acids long. DNA of the CDR3: TGTGCCAGCTGGGAAATGGGACAGGGAAAAACGAAGGATGGCTACACCTTC. It yields the protein CASWEMGQGKTKDGYTF.

The V call is TRBV10-3, the J call TRBJ1-1; D gene unclear. V lost 10 bases to trimming and J lost 5 bases, with 23 bases between them. There are 15 residues in the CDR3. CDR1 is ENHRY, CDR2 SYGVKD, per germline. CDR3 bases: TGTGCCACCAAGACGGATTACATACGAGGGACTGAAGCTTTCTTT. As protein: CATKTDYIRGTEAFF.

In this sample, this clonotype turned up many times. The chain links TRBV10-2 to TRBJ2-7, with D perhaps matching TRBD2 (6 bases). This CDR3 spans 14 amino acids. Trimming cost V 3 bases and J 5 bases, with 14 bases left between them. Germline values: CDR1 WSHSY, CDR2 SAAADI. DNA of the CDR3: TGCGCCAGCAGTGACCTTCTTGGAGGGCACGAGCAGTACTTC. Protein product: CASSDLLGGHEQYF.

This clonotype appeared many times. V is TRBV28 and J is TRBJ2-7; 11 bases match TRBD2. This CDR3 is built from 15 residues. Germline loops: CDR1 MDHEN, CDR2 SYDVKM. With V trimmed by 6 bases and J by 6 bases, 10 bases remained unmatched. CDR3 in DNA: TGTGCCAGCAGCACGTCTAGCGGGAGGTCCACCGAGCAGTACTTC. Translation: CASSTSSGRSTEQYF.

This clonotype was observed a handful of times. The J gene is TRBJ1-1, the V gene TRBV28; a weak D match, TRBD1 (6 bases). Germline assignment: CDR1 MDHEN and CDR2 SYDVKM. This CDR3 has 14 amino acids. The V and J ends lost 10 bases and 0 bases respectively, with 15 bases between them. In DNA, the CDR3 is TGTGCCACCATGGGTGGGGGGCTGAACACTGAAGCTTTCTTT. This gives the protein CATMGGGLNTEAFF.

This clonotype appeared many times. This chain joins TRBV12-3 or TRBV12-4 and TRBJ2-1, with 11 nucleotides matching TRBD1. CDR3 length equals 16 residues. The V and J ends lost 3 bases and 1 base, in that order; junction bases with no gene match: 2. CDR3 nucleotide sequence: TGTGCCAGCAGTTTTGGGGACAGGGGGTCCTACAATGAGCAGTTCTTC. Protein product: CASSFGDRGSYNEQFF.

This clonotype was observed many times. The V gene is TRBV6-2 or TRBV6-3, the J gene TRBJ1-5; D may be TRBD1 (5 bases). CDR1 is MNHEY, CDR2 SVGEGT, per germline. The CDR3 is made up of 12 amino acids. V was shortened by 0 bases and J by 11 bases, with 8 bases between the two germline ends. In nucleotides, the CDR3 is TGTGCCAGCAGTTACTCCAGGGAGTCCCAGCATTTT. It specifies CASSYSRESQHF.

This clonotype has at least ten counts. CDR3 DNA: TGCAGTGCCATTCAGAGCGGGAGGGCCTACGAGCAGTACTTC. This sequence encodes CSAIQSGRAYEQYF. The gene calls are TRBV20-1 and TRBJ2-7; 10 nucleotides line up with TRBD2. Germline V gene data show CDR1 as DFQATT and CDR2 as SNEGSKA (reference sequence). V lost 6 bases and J lost 2; bases outside the gene matches: 7. The CDR3 consists of 14 residues.

This clonotype appeared many times. The chain links TRBV5-1 to TRBJ2-6; the D is unclear. CDR1 is SGHRS, CDR2 YFSETQ, per germline. Trimming removed 0 bases at V and 2 bases at J, with 9 bases between. The CDR3 is 16 amino acids. CDR3 loop: CASSLEVPTGANVLTF. DNA of the CDR3: TGCGCCAGCAGCTTGGAGGTTCCTACTGGGGCCAACGTCCTGACTTTC.